The 11 T cell receptor beta chains given below trace back to one sample, sequenced in a study of radiation and T cells in renal cell carcinoma (TCRdb year 2020). Receptor libraries were prepared by the immunoSEQ multiplex PCR assay. This is the immuneACCESS table as TCRdb keeps it, with only in-frame sequences that have V and J called. A part of the clones is gone; compared with another copy, unresolved V genes explain less than half, and the rest is unexplained. This sample is represented by some 75,000 clones; about 81% of them were singletons. The ten largest clones capture about 6% of the sample. What the time point label conveys for this sample: blood 2 weeks post-SBRT. In the paper's terms, the treatment or condition label means: 15 Gy SBRT to primary tumor, nephrectomy 4 weeks later. The sample in question was blood, obtained from a patient whose treatment included radiotherapy and nephrectomy. The receptors come from a man in his fifties or sixties with renal cell carcinoma.

This chain connects TRBV19 to TRBJ1-6, with D possibly TRBD1 on 5 matching bases. The ends were cut back, 8 bases at V and 0 bases at J, with 8 bases in the middle. The CDR3 is 14 residues long. Germline V lookup: CDR1 LNHDA, CDR2 SQIVND (reference sequence). CDR3 DNA sequence: TGTGCCAGTGGGGACGGCTCCTATAATTCACCCCTCCACTTT. Translating it yields CASGDGSYNSPLHF.

The genes are TRBV4-1 and TRBJ2-1; no firm D call. CDR1 is MGHRA and CDR2 is YSYEKL in the germline V gene. This CDR3 spans 14 amino acids. The germline V and J ends were trimmed by 0 bases and 9 bases, with 12 bases remaining between them. CDR3 DNA: TGCGCCAGCAGCCAAGAAGTCACCTTCGGTGAGCAGTTCTTC. This sequence encodes CASSQEVTFGEQFF.

The chain employs TRBV25-1 and TRBJ1-1, with 9 bases fitting TRBD1. The V and J ends lost 6 bases and 5 bases, in that order; junction bases with no gene match: 10. The CDR3 is 15 amino acids. Germline CDR1 MGHDK, CDR2 SYGVNS. CDR3 loop: CASSEARQGVTEAFF. The CDR3 DNA is TGTGCCAGCAGCGAGGCTCGACAGGGGGTTACTGAAGCTTTCTTT.

This chain joins TRBV30 and TRBJ1-1, with D maybe TRBD1 (6 bases). The germline V gene encodes CDR1 GTSNPN and CDR2 SVGIG (reference sequence). The CDR3 spans 13 residues. CDR3 in amino acids: CLLRRRGGTEAFF. CDR3 coding DNA: TGTCTCCTCCGACGGAGGGGGGGGACTGAAGCTTTCTTT. The variable domain in full, completed from reference TRBV30 and TRBJ1-1, reads SQTIHQWPATLVQPVGSPLSLECTVEGTSNPNLYWYRQAAGRGLQLLFYSVGIGQISSEVPQNLSASRPQDRQFILSSKKLLLSDSGFYLCLLRRRGGTEAFFGQGTRLTVV.

The rearrangement links TRBV5-5 to TRBJ2-1; 8 nucleotides agree with TRBD2. The V segment lost 1 base and the J segment 4 bases; nucleotides outside the gene matches: 7. Germline-derived CDR1 and CDR2 are SGHKS and YYEKEE (reference sequence). The CDR3 covers 16 residues. The CDR3 DNA reads as TGTGCCAGCAGCTTGCGTAGCGGGATCCCTTACAATGAGCAGTTCTTC. Amino acid sequence: CASSLRSGIPYNEQFF.

This rearrangement joins TRBV9 to TRBJ2-2, with D possibly being TRBD1 or TRBD2 (5 bases each). The germline CDR1 and CDR2 sequences are SGDLS and YYNGEE. The CDR3 consists of 17 residues. V lost 3 bases to trimming and J lost 1 base, with 16 bases between them. In nucleotides, the CDR3 is TGTGCCAGCAGCGCCTCGCCCGGGACCCGGAACACCGGGGAGCTGTTTTTT. Protein: CASSASPGTRNTGELFF.

This clone has only a few counts. The rearrangement links TRBV5-1 to TRBJ1-1; the match to TRBD1 covers 8 bases. Per the germline V gene, CDR1 is SGHRS and CDR2 is YFSETQ. With 3 bases clipped from V and 3 bases from J, the junction kept 10 bases outside the gene matches. The CDR3 is made up of 16 amino acids. The CDR3 spells CASSSGTGRPYTEAFF. Written as DNA, the CDR3 is TGCGCCAGCAGCTCGGGGACAGGCAGACCGTACACTGAAGCTTTCTTT. Drawing the rest from reference TRBV5-1 and TRBJ1-1, the complete variable domain is KAGVTQTPRYLIKTRGQQVTLSCSPISGHRSVSWYQQTPGQGLQFLFEYFSETQRNKGNFPGRFSGRQFSNSRSEMNVSTLELGDSALYLCASSSGTGRPYTEAFFGQGTRLTVV.

A few counts support this clone. V is TRBV5-1 and J is TRBJ2-7, with 8 nucleotides matching TRBD1. With V trimmed by 0 bases and J by 7 bases, 6 bases remained unmatched. Per the germline V gene, CDR1 is SGHRS and CDR2 is YFSETQ. The CDR3 has 14 amino acids. In DNA form, the CDR3 reads TGCGCCAGCAGCTTGGAGACAGGGGTGGGGGAGCAGTACTTC. Protein product: CASSLETGVGEQYF.

The chain has TRBV28 and TRBJ1-2; maybe TRBD1 (6 bases). The V end was cut by 8 bases, the J end by 8 bases, with 24 bases between. The CDR3 is 15 amino acids. The V gene's germline CDR1 is MDHEN and CDR2 SYDVKM. The DNA for the CDR3 is TGTGCCAGCGCCGCCGCCTACAGGGAAAGAGGAGGCTACACCTTC. It translates to CASAAAYRERGGYTF.

The chain carries TRBV28 and TRBJ2-7; D is unclear. V gave up 3 bases and J gave up 2 bases, with 2 bases separating them. This CDR3 region has 11 residues. The germline gives CDR1 MDHEN, CDR2 SYDVKM. The chain's CDR3 is CASSFTYEQYF. CDR3 DNA sequence: TGTGCCAGCAGTTTCACCTACGAGCAGTACTTC.

V and J are TRBV4-2 and TRBJ2-7; a weak D match, TRBD2 (5 bases). The CDR3 contains 16 residues. The V gene lost 1 base and the J gene lost 2 bases, with 15 bases spanning the gap. Germline loops: CDR1 LGHNA, CDR2 YNFKEQ. DNA of the CDR3: TGTGCCAGCAGCCAAGGAGGACTTGAGGATGCCTACGAGCAGTACTTC. This translates into CASSQGGLEDAYEQYF.